This TCR beta chain was found in a study of early T cells in non-severe SARS-CoV-2 infection. TCRdb re-called the 5' RACE reads through MiXCR, storing one row per CDR3 protein. The table shows tens of thousands of distinct CDR3 sequences, with over 5% occurring only once. Germline-derived CDR1 and CDR2 are LGHNA and YNFKEQ. The CDR3 contains 14 residues. V was trimmed by 0 bases and J by 6 bases, leaving 11 bases between them. The TCR sequence derives from an adult who was a healthcare worker with PCR-confirmed SARS-CoV-2 infection or an uninfected control (not recorded which). The sequencing input was whole blood. V gene TRBV4-2 combines with J gene TRBJ1-1; possibly TRBD1 for D (6 bases). CDR3 sequence: CASSQDPRGPEAFF. Here the CDR3 DNA reads TGTGCCAGCAGCCAAGATCCCAGGGGCCCTGAAGCTTTCTTT.